Below, one TCR beta chain is given with its context. Its antigen is not identified. This table comes from immunoSEQ multiplex PCR, and its TCRdb copy is limited to in-frame clones, with some not included. This sample carries 100,000 to 120,000 clones, about 93% of them seen once, and the ten largest clones take 0.5% to 0.6%. These data belong to a study of graft-versus-host responses after intestinal transplantation. This CDR3 has 15 amino acids. V was clipped by 5 bases and J by 5 bases; unmatched bases: 11. Germline assignment: CDR1 SGHTA and CDR2 FQGTGA. This specimen consisted of unstimulated CD8+ T cells sorted from spleen or lymph node cells, obtained before intestinal transplant. The receptor's source is a human donor who received an intestinal transplant. The chain combines TRBV7-3 with TRBJ2-5, with 7 bases aligning to TRBD2. The CDR3 bases are TGTGCCAGCAGCCCGGAAGGCGGACTAGGCGAGACCCAGTACTTC. Amino acid sequence: CASSPEGGLGETQYF.